This T cell receptor beta chain was recovered during a study of cytomegalovirus exposure and HLA in healthy donors. About the research overall: About 84% of 398 genotyped donors fell in the Caucasian-associated ancestry cluster. General study results and limits: Presence/absence comparisons presumed near-even sequencing depth among donors.

The V end lost 5 bases, the J end lost 2 bases, and 13 bases lay between the germline ends. CDR1 is MDHEN, CDR2 SYDVKM, per germline. CDR3 length equals 14 residues. Concerning this clone itself: Its antigen is unidentified.

The PCR made use of 60 Vbeta and 13 Jbeta primers. Data came from immunoSEQ multiplex PCR; TCRdb stores just in-frame clones and leaves some out. The sample holds about 110,000 clones, approximately 60% seen once. This clonotype was sampled from a woman in her thirties in good health and CMV-seronegative. The specimen sequenced was PBMCs. The chain has TRBV28 and TRBJ2-7; D remains ambiguous. As DNA, the CDR3 is TGTGCCAGCAGTCCCCGGGTAGTTCCCTACGAGCAGTACTTC. Amino acid sequence: CASSPRVVPYEQYF.